One and the same sample provided the 10 T cell receptor beta chains below, sequenced in a study of T cells in women clearing cervical HPV infection. Profiling relied on immunoSEQ multiplex PCR, and the TCRdb table lists in-frame clones only, not all of them. The sample totals around 15,000 clones. Sequencing was performed on blood buffy coat. These receptors all come from a woman aged 18-70 years with a cervical HPV16 infection that either progressed to CIN3+ or cleared (not recorded which).

The CDR3 spells CASSQSRGRTPYEQYF. Partial CDR3 DNA: TGCGCCAGCAGCCAAAGCAGGGGCCGTACGCCCTACGAG. V and J are TRBV4-1 and TRBJ2-7; a possible D gene is TRBD1 (6 bases). The observed sequence ends 3 residues before the CDR3 terminus, with the missing tail filled in from the germline J gene. Trimming pared 2 bases from V and 2 bases from J, leaving 16 bases between. Per the germline V gene, CDR1 is MGHRA and CDR2 is YSYEKL. This CDR3 is 16 amino acids long.

With respect to this clone: The CDR3 end lies 3 residues beyond the end of the read and is filled in from the germline J gene. The chain links TRBV9 to TRBJ1-1, with no clear D. Trimming shortened V by 3 bases and J by 0 bases, and 12 bases separated the two germline ends. Germline CDR1 is SGDLS and CDR2 is YYNGEE. The CDR3 runs 15 residues. Here the CDR3 reads CASSADRLMNTEAFF. Partial CDR3 DNA: TGTGCCAGCAGCGCCGACCGACTCATGAACACTGAA.

Details on this clone: The read terminates 3 residues before the CDR3 end, so the remaining end is supplied by the germline J gene. V usage is TRBV20-1 and J usage is TRBJ2-7, with TRBD2 identical over 13 bases. Looked up from germline, CDR1 is DFQATT and CDR2 is SNEGSKA (reference sequence). This CDR3 contains 18 residues. Losses at the gene ends were 1 base for V and 6 bases for J; bases not matched to a gene: 15. The DNA read from the CDR3 is TGCAGTGCTAGAGTAATAGAGGGACTAGCGGGACTCTCTGGCGAG. Residues: CSARVIEGLAGLSGE. In full, the CDR3 reads CSARVIEGLAGLSGEQYF.

Comment on this clone: The read finishes 3 residues shy of the CDR3 end, and the germline J gene is used to complete it. The chain joins TRBV19 to TRBJ2-1, with D perhaps TRBD2 (5 bases). The germline gives CDR1 LNHDA, CDR2 SQIVND (reference sequence). V was cut by 3 bases and J by 0 bases, with 9 bases left in between. There are 15 residues in the CDR3. The CDR3 sequence: CASSISASSYNEQFF. The DNA read from the CDR3 is TGTGCCAGTAGTATTAGCGCGAGCTCCTACAATGAG.

This chain's CDR3 is CSALGLVMSEQFF. Incomplete CDR3 DNA: TGCAGTGCTTTGGGACTAGTAATGAGTGAG. This sequence joins TRBV20-1 and TRBJ2-1; 8 bases fit TRBD2. The missing CDR3 end, 3 residues past where the read stops, is filled in from the germline J gene. CDR1 is DFQATT, CDR2 SNEGSKA, per germline (reference sequence). CDR3 size: 13 residues. The J segment lost 9 bases and the V segment lost 5 bases, leaving 9 bases of the junction unmatched.

Note on this clone: The read finishes 3 residues shy of the CDR3 end, and the germline J gene is used to complete it. The genes are TRBV20-1 and TRBJ1-1, with D possibly matching TRBD1 (5 bases). This CDR3 region has 15 residues. Germline CDR1 reads DFQATT; CDR2 reads SNEGSKA (reference sequence). Trimming stripped 2 bases from V and 4 bases from J, with 17 bases between. The DNA read from the CDR3 is TGCAGTGCTAGACAGGGTGTCGTTAAGGGCACTGAA. Translation: CSARQGVVKGTE. The entire CDR3 protein reads CSARQGVVKGTEAFF.

As for this clone: Coverage ceases 3 residues before the CDR3 finishes, and the germline J gene fills in the end. V usage is TRBV5-8 and J usage is TRBJ2-1; a possible D gene is TRBD2 (6 bases). Trimming shortened V by 0 bases and J by 6 bases, and 13 bases separated the two germline ends. The CDR3 contains 15 residues. CDR1 is SGHTS and CDR2 is YDEGEE in the germline V gene. The sequenced CDR3 bases are TGTGCCAGCAGCTTGGGGGCGGGAAACGTCAATGAG. Its protein product is CASSLGAGNVNE. The whole CDR3 region reads CASSLGAGNVNEQFF. Filled out from reference TRBV5-8 and TRBJ2-1, the complete variable domain reads EAGVTQSPTHLIKTRGQQATLRCSPISGHTSVYWYQQALGLGLQFLLWYDEGEERNRGNFPPRFSGRQFPNYSSELNVNALELEDSALYLCASSLGAGNVNEQFFGPGTRLTVL.

To note about this clone: Read sequence stops 3 residues before the CDR3 end, and the germline J gene provides the missing end. The gene calls are TRBV10-2 and TRBJ1-5; TRBD1 matches 7 bases. CDR3 length: 15 residues. Germline CDR1 and CDR2: WSHSY and SAAADI. J gave up 5 bases and V 1 base, and 5 bases lay outside the gene matches. CDR3 DNA (partial): TGCGCCAGCAGTGAGTTTCTGCAGGGGGATCAGCCC. It yields the protein CASSEFLQGDQP. The complete CDR3 protein is CASSEFLQGDQPQHF.

Remarks on this clone: At one end the junction does not follow the germline gene, possibly because of a read error. The read gets to within 3 residues of the CDR3 end, and the germline J gene fills in the rest. Other DNA sequences in the same sample also yield this CDR3. This chain joins TRBV6-2 or TRBV6-3 and TRBJ1-2; possibly TRBD1 for D (6 bases). The length of the CDR3 is 14 residues. CDR1 MNHEY and CDR2 SVGEGT come from the germline V gene. The CDR3 sequence is CASSSQGLNYGYTF. The sequenced CDR3 bases are TGTGCCAGCTCCTCACAGGGCCTAAACTACGGC.

A word on this clone: The read falls 3 residues short of the CDR3 end, and the missing part is taken from the germline J gene. The chain joins TRBV20-1 to TRBJ2-2; TRBD2 aligns across 8 bases. Germline assignment: CDR1 DFQATT and CDR2 SNEGSKA (reference sequence). V shed 5 bases and J 5 bases; nucleotides not matched to a gene: 13. The CDR3 covers 16 residues. The CDR3 loop reads CSAPRPVLAGTGELFF. CDR3 bases read: TGCAGTGCTCCCCGTCCGGTATTAGCGGGGACCGGGGAG.